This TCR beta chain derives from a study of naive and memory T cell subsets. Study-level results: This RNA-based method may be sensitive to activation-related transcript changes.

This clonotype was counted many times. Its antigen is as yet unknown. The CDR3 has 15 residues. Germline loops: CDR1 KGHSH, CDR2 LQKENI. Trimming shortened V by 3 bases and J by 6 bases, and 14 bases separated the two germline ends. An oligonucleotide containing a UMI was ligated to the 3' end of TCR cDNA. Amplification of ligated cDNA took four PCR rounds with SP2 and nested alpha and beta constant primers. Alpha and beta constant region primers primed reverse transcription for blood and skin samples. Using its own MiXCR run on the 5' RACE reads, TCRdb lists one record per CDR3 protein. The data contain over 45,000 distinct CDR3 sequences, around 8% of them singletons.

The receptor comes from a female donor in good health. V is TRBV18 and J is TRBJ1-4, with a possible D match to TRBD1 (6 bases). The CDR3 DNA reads TGTGCCAGCTCACCCTACCGGGACATTTATGAAAAACTGTTTTTT. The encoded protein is CASSPYRDIYEKLFF.